A single T cell receptor (beta chain) is shown here with its context. This specimen belongs to a study of T cell responses to AZD1222 COVID-19 vaccine. For the study at large: Second-dose timings of about 4 or about 12 weeks were pooled.

Germline V gives CDR1 DFQATT, CDR2 SNEGSKA (reference sequence). The CDR3 covers 10 residues. V gave up 6 bases and J gave up 2 bases, with 3 bases separating them. Profiled with immunoSEQ multiplex PCR; TCRdb holds only in-frame clones, not every one. The table shows 95,000 to 150,000 clones, with around 87% occurring only once. The receptor's source is an adult in good health. Sequencing was performed on peripheral blood, taken on day 0 of AZD1222 vaccination. The chain has TRBV20-1 and TRBJ2-3, with D unclear. CDR3 residues: CSAITDTQYF. In DNA, the CDR3 is TGCAGTGCCATCACAGATACGCAGTATTTT.